Listed here are 7 T cell receptor beta chains from one sample, sequenced in a study of blood T cell repertoires in COVID-19. Method: immunoSEQ multiplex PCR; TCRdb's copy keeps in-frame clones and lacks some. This table holds 120,000 to 150,000 clones, 70% to 90% found once. What was sequenced was PBMCs or T cells enriched from blood (not recorded which). Every receptor here comes from a woman aged 35 to 49 who had recovered from COVID-19.

The rearrangement uses TRBV29-1 and TRBJ1-2; D remains unclear. Deletions cut 2 bases from V and 4 bases from J, with 8 bases between. The germline V gene encodes CDR1 SQVTM and CDR2 ANQGSEA. CDR3 length: 12 amino acids. CDR3: CSVEWASYGYTF. The CDR3 DNA reads as TGCAGCGTTGAATGGGCCTCCTATGGCTACACCTTC.

This clone was recorded only once. The V call is TRBV27, the J call TRBJ2-7, with D possibly being TRBD2 (5 bases). Looked up from germline, CDR1 is MNHEY and CDR2 is SMNVEV (reference sequence). Trimming left V 2 bases short and J 4 bases short, with 9 bases between. The CDR3 consists of 13 residues. The CDR3 protein is CASSLGSVYEQYF. DNA of the CDR3: TGTGCCAGCAGTTTAGGGAGTGTTTACGAGCAGTACTTC.

The rearrangement links TRBV11-2 to TRBJ2-1; D possibly corresponds to TRBD2 (6 bases). CDR1 is SGHAT, CDR2 FQNNGV, per germline. Deletions cut 0 bases from V and 4 bases from J, with 16 bases between. This CDR3 is 17 amino acids long. The CDR3 DNA is TGTGCCAGCAGCTTAGATCCGTGGAGGGCGGGGTACAATGAGCAGTTCTTC. Protein sequence: CASSLDPWRAGYNEQFF.

V gene TRBV5-1 combines with J gene TRBJ2-7; D may be TRBD1 (6 bases). The CDR3 consists of 15 residues. Trimming removed 7 bases from V and 0 bases from J, with 17 bases in between. Germline CDR1 is SGHRS and CDR2 is YFSETQ. The CDR3 DNA is TGCGCCAGCGGACTTTACAGGGAAACCTCCTACGAGCAGTACTTC. Its protein product is CASGLYRETSYEQYF.

The chain has TRBV3-1 (or the pseudogene TRBV3-2) and TRBJ2-7; 13 bases are shared with TRBD2. Germline assignment: CDR1 LGHDT and CDR2 YNNKEL (reference sequence). V lost 4 bases and J lost 7; bases outside the gene matches: 7. CDR3 size: 15 residues. CDR3 DNA sequence: TGTGCCAGCAGCCCCGGACTAGCGGGAGTGTGGGAGCAGTACTTC. Amino acid sequence: CASSPGLAGVWEQYF.

The chain joins TRBV7-3 to TRBJ2-1; D might be TRBD2 (5 bases). V was pared by 5 bases and J by 4 bases, with 12 bases between. The CDR3 extends over 14 amino acids. Per the germline V gene, CDR1 is SGHTA and CDR2 is FQGTGA. CDR3 DNA sequence: TGTGCCAGCAGCCCCGAGGGCAGGTACAATGAGCAGTTCTTC. It encodes CASSPEGRYNEQFF. The full variable domain, rest sourced from reference TRBV7-3 and TRBJ2-1, is GAGVSQTPSNKVTEKGKYVELRCDPISGHTALYWYRQSLGQGPEFLIYFQGTGAADDSGLPNDRFFAVRPEGSVSTLKIQRTERGDSAVYLCASSPEGRYNEQFFGPGTRLTVL.

V usage is TRBV10-1 and J usage is TRBJ1-2, with 8 bases fitting TRBD1. The CDR3 extends over 19 amino acids. Germline loops: CDR1 WNHNN, CDR2 SYGVQD (reference sequence). V gave up 2 bases and J gave up 1 base; unmatched junction bases: 15. DNA of the CDR3: TGCGCCAGCAGTGAGGACTTGACAGGGGATTGGATTTATAACTATGGCTACACCTTC. Amino acids: CASSEDLTGDWIYNYGYTF.